This T cell receptor (beta chain) was retrieved from a study of T cell clones after liver transplantation. Generated by immunoSEQ multiplex PCR, the TCRdb table keeps only in-frame clones and is missing some. This sample yields 15,000 to 20,000 clones, of which 80% are seen a single time; approximately 32% belongs to the top ten. Germline V lookup: CDR1 SGHTA, CDR2 FQGNSA. There are 18 residues in the CDR3. V lost 4 bases to trimming and J lost 4 bases, with 25 bases between them. The sample here was CD8+ T cells from blood, taken 48 to 50 months after liver transplant. The rearrangement uses TRBV7-2 and TRBJ1-1; possibly TRBD1 for D (5 bases). The TCR originated in a human patient who received a liver transplant. Some T cells may be supplied by the graft donor. The CDR3: CASSYRSKLEGFGTEAFF. DNA of the CDR3: TGTGCCAGCAGCTACAGGTCAAAATTGGAGGGGTTTGGCACTGAAGCTTTCTTT.